This T cell receptor beta chain comes out of a study of CD8+ T cells in alopecia areata (dated by TCRdb to between 2018 and 2020). Regarding the study in general: The treated patients took part in an open-label pilot trial in which moderate-to-severe alopecia areata was treated with oral tofacitinib at 5 to 10 mg twice daily. In humans, TCRbeta sequencing was performed on scalp tissue and on sorted CD4+ and CD8+ peripheral blood T cells from healthy controls and from patients with patchy or totalis/universalis alopecia areata. In both human patients and the C3H/HeJ mouse model, the study applied high-throughput TCRbeta sequencing to look at T cell clonal expansion in alopecia areata. Patients stayed on tofacitinib for 6 to 18 months and then had 6 months of follow-up off drug so that delayed response and recurrence could be assessed. RNA was obtained with the PAXgene miRNA kit for fixed scalp, the miRNeasy kit for PBMCs, and the RNeasy kit for mouse skin. Amplification of TCRbeta CDR3 regions was done by immunoSEQ multiplex PCR using 35 Vbeta forward primers and 13 Jbeta reverse primers. Tofacitinib-treated patients had biopsies at baseline and at 4 and 24 weeks of treatment, with a later scalp biopsy in several patients. Scalp clonality was compared among normal scalp (n=4), patchy alopecia areata scalp (n=8), and alopecia totalis/universalis scalp (n=8). Overall study outcomes, separate from this receptor: Scalp TCR repertoire analysis is complicated because resident alphabeta T cells in normal human skin are also sequenced, whereas mouse skin is dominated by gammadelta T cells. Higher clonality and more expanded CD8+ clones were observed in lesional scalp than in normal scalp, particularly in alopecia totalis/universalis, a finding suggestive of antigenic drive. Shared TCR sequences between patients were less evident than in mice, which may be partly attributable to HLA diversity in the patient population.

From the cysteine up to the phenylalanine, the CDR3 has a length of 12 residues. Left in the record is the CDR3 DNA by itself, 36 bases read in frame from the first base. V gives up 6 bases and J gives up 0 bases, and the segment between their germline ends measures 5 bases. For CDR1 and CDR2, the germline V gene (reference sequence) lists LNHDA and SQIVND. Note on this clone: The target of this receptor is not known. It has no much larger one-base neighbor in the sample; base qualities were not kept.

What this sample's time point label stands for: baseline before oral tofacitinib. Peripheral blood and lesional scalp punch biopsies were obtained from patients with alopecia areata. PBMCs were separated by density centrifugation and stained for CD3, CD4 and CD8, after which CD4+ and CD8+ T cells were sorted on a FACSAria. Library generation was performed with the immunoSEQ multiplex PCR assay. RNA was extracted from all samples and reverse transcribed into cDNA, which served as template for TCR sequencing. SuperScript III was used for first-strand cDNA synthesis, primed with a 2:1 mix of oligo-dT and random hexamers. A synthetic immune receptor repertoire was used to gauge amplification bias, and whatever bias remained was removed computationally. Under the source paper's analysis protocol: Raw reads were preprocessed to remove errors, and CDR3 was defined according to IMGT conventions as the region from the conserved cysteine to phenylalanine. Clonality was computed as 1 minus the Shannon entropy, with the entropy normalized by log2 of the number of productive unique TCRs. CD4 or CD8 identity of scalp clones was inferred by cross-referencing scalp TCRbeta sequences with sorted blood CD4 and CD8 repertoires. Imported from immuneACCESS, the table was reduced by TCRdb to in-frame sequences with V and J called. These copies leave out some clones; in studies compared against another copy, an unresolved V gene accounts for under half, and the cause of the remainder is not known. The DNA was the basis for D and trimming; V, J and clone size are from that table. The sample has roughly 250,000 clones on record, 67% of them singletons. Jointly, the top ten make up more than 0.95% of the sample.

The specimen comprised CD4+ T cells sorted from blood, sampled at week 0. Recombination connected TRBV19 to TRBJ1-2, with the D gene uncertain. The sequence was obtained from a human donor with alopecia areata. The nucleotides read TGTGCCAGTAGGAGATCTAACTATGGCTACACCTTC. It translates to CASRRSNYGYTF.